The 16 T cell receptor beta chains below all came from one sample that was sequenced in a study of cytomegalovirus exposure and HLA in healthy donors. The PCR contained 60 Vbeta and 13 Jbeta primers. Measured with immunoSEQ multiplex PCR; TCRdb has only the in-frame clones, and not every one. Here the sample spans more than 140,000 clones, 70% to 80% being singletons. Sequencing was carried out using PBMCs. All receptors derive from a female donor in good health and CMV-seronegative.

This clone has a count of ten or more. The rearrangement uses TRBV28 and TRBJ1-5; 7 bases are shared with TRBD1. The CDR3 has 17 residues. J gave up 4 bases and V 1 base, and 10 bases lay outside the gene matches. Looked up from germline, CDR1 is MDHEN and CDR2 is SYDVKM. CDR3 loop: CASSLSRDRSSNQPQHF. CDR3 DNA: TGTGCCAGCAGTTTATCCCGGGACAGATCTAGTAATCAGCCCCAGCATTTT.

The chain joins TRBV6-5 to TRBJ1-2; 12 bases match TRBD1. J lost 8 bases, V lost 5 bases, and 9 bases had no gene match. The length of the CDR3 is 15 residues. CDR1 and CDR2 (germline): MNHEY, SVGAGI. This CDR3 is CASSPPGQGAWGYTF. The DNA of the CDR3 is TGTGCCAGCAGTCCCCCGGGACAGGGGGCGTGGGGCTACACCTTC.

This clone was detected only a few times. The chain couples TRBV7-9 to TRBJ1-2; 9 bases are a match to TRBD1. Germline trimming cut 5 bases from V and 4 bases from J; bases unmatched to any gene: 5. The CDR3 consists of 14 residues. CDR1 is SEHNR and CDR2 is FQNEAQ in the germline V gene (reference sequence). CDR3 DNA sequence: TGTGCCAGCAGCGGACAGGGGTCGGGCTATGGCTACACCTTC. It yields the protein CASSGQGSGYGYTF.

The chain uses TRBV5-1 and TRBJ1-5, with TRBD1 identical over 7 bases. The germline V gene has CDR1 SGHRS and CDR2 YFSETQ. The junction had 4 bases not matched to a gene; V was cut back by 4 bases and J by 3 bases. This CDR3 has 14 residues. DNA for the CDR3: TGCGCCAGCAGCACCGGACAGGACAATCAGCCCCAGCATTTT. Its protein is CASSTGQDNQPQHF.

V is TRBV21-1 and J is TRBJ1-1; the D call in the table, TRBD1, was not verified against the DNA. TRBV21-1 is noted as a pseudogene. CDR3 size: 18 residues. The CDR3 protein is CASSKGGGTGNLNTEAFF. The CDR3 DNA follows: TGTGCCAGCAGCAAGGGTGGTGGGACAGGGAACTTGAACACTGAAGCTTTCTTT.

CDR3 coding DNA: TGTGCCAGCAGCACGGACAGGGGGCACGGTGAGCAGTTCTTC. Encoded protein: CASSTDRGHGEQFF. The V call is TRBV7-7, the J call TRBJ2-1, with 11 bases lining up with TRBD1. V was clipped by 5 bases and J by 9 bases; unmatched bases: 6. Germline V lookup: CDR1 SSHAT, CDR2 FNYEAQ (reference sequence). This CDR3 is built from 14 residues.

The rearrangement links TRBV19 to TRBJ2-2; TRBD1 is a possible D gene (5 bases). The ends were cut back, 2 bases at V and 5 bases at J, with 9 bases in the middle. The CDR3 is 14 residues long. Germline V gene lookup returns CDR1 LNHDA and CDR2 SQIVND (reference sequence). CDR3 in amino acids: CASSIPAGTGELFF. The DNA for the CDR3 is TGTGCCAGTAGTATACCCGCAGGGACCGGGGAGCTGTTTTTT.

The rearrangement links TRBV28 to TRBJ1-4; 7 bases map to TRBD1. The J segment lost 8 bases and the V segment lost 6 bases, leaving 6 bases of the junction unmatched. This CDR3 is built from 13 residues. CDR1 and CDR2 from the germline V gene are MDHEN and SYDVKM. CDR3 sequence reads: CASSQADREKLFF. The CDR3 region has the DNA TGTGCCAGCAGCCAGGCGGACAGGGAAAAACTGTTTTTT.

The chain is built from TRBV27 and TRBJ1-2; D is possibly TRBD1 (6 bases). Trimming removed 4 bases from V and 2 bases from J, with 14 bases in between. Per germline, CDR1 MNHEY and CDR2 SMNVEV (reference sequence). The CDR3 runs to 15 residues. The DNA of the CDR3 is TGTGCCAGCAGTTGGTCAGGGGTGGGCAACTATGGCTACACCTTC. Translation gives CASSWSGVGNYGYTF.

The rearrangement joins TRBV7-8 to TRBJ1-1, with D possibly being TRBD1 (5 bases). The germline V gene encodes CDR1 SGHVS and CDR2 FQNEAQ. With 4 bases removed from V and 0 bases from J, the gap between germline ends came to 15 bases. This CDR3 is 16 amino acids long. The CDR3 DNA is TGTGCCAGCAGCTCTTGGGGCAGGAACATGAACACTGAAGCTTTCTTT. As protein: CASSSWGRNMNTEAFF.

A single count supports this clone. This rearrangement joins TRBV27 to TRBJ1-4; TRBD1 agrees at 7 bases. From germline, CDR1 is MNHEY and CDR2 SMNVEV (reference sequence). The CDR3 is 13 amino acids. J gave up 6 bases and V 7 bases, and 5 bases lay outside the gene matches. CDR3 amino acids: CASTGQGDEKLFF. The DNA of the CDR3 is TGTGCCAGCACTGGGCAGGGGGATGAAAAACTGTTTTTT.

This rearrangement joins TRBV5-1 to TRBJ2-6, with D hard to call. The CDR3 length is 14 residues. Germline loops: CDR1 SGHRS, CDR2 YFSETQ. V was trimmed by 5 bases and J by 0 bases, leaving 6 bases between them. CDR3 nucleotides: TGCGCCAGCAGGGCCGTCTCTGGGGCCAACGTCCTGACTTTC. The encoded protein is CASRAVSGANVLTF.

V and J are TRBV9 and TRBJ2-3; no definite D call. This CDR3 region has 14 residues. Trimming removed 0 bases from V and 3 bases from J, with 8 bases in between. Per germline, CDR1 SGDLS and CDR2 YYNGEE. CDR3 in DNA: TGTGCCAGCAGCGTAGCCCAGGCGACAGATACGCAGTATTTT. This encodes CASSVAQATDTQYF.

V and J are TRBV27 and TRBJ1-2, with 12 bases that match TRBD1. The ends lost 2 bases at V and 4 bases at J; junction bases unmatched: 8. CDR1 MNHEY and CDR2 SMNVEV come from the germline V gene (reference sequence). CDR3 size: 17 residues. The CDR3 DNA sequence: TGTGCCAGCAGTTTACAGAGCCGGGACAGGGGGCGCTATGGCTACACCTTC. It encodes CASSLQSRDRGRYGYTF.

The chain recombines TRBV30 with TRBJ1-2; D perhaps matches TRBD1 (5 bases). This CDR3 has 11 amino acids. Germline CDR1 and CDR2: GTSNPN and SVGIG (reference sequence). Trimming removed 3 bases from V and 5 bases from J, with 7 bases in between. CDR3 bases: TGTGCCTGGAGCAGGGAATATGGCTACACCTTC. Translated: CAWSREYGYTF.

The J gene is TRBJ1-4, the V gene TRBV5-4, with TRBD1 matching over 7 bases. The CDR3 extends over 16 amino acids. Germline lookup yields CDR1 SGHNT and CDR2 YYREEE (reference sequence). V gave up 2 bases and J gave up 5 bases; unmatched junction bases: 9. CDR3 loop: CASSFSRQGGNEKLFF. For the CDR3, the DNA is TGTGCCAGCAGCTTTTCCCGCCAGGGGGGAAATGAAAAACTGTTTTTT.